Given below is one T cell receptor beta chain in context. Its antigen is unidentified. Methods used by the authors: A distant-metastasis classifier for papillary thyroid cancer was built using CDR3 differences across clinicopathological groups. Using MiXCR, TCRdb reanalyzed the PCR reads. TCRdb, rather than the study authors, made the V and J calls. The table shows around 29,000 clones, with roughly a quarter occurring only once. The data stem from a study of metastatic and nonmetastatic thyroid tumors. Study at large: It was across blood and tumor or nodule tissue from malignant and benign thyroid patients that repertoires were compared.

Findings and limits, study-wide: Reports indicated that malignant thyroid tumors showed significantly higher TCR beta diversity than benign nodules did, in blood and tumor.

Germline values: CDR1 MNHEY, CDR2 SMNVEV (reference sequence). The ends lost 6 bases at V and 4 bases at J; junction bases unmatched: 9. The CDR3 runs 15 residues. Every patient was untreated before thyroid surgery. This chain connects TRBV27 to TRBJ2-4; 7 nucleotides agree with TRBD2. Sequenced: blood. The sequence came from a female donor with papillary thyroid cancer or a benign thyroid nodule (not recorded which). Some clones in this sample may be carry-over from other donors' samples. The CDR3: CASRILAEAKNIQYF. DNA of the CDR3: TGTGCCAGCAGGATTCTAGCGGAGGCAAAAAACATTCAGTACTTC.